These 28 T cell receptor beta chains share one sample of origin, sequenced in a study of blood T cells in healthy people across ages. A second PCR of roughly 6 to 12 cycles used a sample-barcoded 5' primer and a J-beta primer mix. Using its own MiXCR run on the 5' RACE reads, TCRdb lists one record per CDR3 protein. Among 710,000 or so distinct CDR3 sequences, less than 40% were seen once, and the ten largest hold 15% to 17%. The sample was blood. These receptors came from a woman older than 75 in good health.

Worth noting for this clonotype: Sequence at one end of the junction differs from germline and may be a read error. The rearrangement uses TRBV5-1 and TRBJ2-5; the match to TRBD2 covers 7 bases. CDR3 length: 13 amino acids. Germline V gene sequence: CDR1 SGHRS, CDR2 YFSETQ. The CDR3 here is CASSWEGPETQHF. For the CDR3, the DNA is TGCGCCAGCAGCTGGGAGGGCCCGGAGACCCAGCACTTC.

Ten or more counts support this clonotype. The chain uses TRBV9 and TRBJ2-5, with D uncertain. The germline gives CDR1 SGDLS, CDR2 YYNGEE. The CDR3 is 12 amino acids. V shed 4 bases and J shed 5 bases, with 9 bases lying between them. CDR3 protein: CASSPHRETQYF. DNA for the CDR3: TGTGCCAGCAGCCCTCACCGGGAGACCCAGTACTTC. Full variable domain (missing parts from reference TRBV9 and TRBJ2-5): DSGVTQTPKHLITATGQRVTLRCSPRSGDLSVYWYQQSLDQGLQFLIQYYNGEERAKGNILERFSAQQFPDLHSELNLSSLELGDSALYFCASSPHRETQYFGPGTRLLVL.

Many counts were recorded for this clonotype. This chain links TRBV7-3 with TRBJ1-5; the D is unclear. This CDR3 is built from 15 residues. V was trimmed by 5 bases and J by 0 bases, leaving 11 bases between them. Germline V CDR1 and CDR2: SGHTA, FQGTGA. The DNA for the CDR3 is TGTGCCAGCAGCGAACAGTGGTATAGCAATCAGCCCCAGCATTTT. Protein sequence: CASSEQWYSNQPQHF.

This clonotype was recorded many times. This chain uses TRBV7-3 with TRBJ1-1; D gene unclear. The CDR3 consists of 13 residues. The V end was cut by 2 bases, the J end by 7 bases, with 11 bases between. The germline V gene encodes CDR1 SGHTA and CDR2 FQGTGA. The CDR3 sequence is CASSLSVFGEAFF. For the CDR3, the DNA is TGTGCCAGCAGCTTATCGGTTTTCGGTGAAGCTTTCTTT.

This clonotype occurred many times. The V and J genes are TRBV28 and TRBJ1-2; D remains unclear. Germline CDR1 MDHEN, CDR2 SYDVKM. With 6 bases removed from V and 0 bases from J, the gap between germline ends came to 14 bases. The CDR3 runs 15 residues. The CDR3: CASRAADFTNYGYTF. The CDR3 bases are TGTGCCAGCAGGGCCGCGGATTTTACTAACTATGGCTACACCTTC.

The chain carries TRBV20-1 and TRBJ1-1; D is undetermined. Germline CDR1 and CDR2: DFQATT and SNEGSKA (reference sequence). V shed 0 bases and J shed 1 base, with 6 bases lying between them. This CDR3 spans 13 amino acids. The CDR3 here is CSARENPNTEAFF. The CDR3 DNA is TGCAGTGCTAGAGAAAACCCGAACACTGAAGCTTTCTTT.

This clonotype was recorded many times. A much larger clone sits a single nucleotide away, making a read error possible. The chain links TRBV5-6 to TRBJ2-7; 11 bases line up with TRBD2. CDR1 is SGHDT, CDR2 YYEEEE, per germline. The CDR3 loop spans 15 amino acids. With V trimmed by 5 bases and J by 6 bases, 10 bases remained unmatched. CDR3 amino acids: CASREWTSGWIEQYF. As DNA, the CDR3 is TGTGCCAGCAGGGAGTGGACTAGCGGGTGGATCGAGCAGTACTTC.

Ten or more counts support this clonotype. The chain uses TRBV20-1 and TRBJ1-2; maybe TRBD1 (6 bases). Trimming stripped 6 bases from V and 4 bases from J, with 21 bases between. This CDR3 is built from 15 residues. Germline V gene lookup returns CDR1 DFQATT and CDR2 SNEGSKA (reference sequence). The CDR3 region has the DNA TGCAGTGCAGCGATACAGGGTATCGGGAGCTATGGCTACACCTTC. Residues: CSAAIQGIGSYGYTF.

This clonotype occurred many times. This CDR3 reads CASSRLAGAGADEQFF. DNA for the CDR3: TGTGCCAGCAGCAGACTAGCGGGGGCCGGAGCAGATGAGCAGTTCTTC. This chain uses TRBV6-5 with TRBJ2-1, with TRBD2 matching over 12 bases. CDR3 length: 16 amino acids. The germline CDR1 and CDR2 sequences are MNHEY and SVGAGI. The ends lost 6 bases at V and 8 bases at J; junction bases unmatched: 11.

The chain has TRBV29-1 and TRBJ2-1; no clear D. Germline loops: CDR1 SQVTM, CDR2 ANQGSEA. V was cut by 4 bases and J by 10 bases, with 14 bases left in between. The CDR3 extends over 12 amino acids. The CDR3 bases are TGCAGCGTTGTGCCCCATGCACGGGAGCAGTTCTTC. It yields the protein CSVVPHAREQFF.

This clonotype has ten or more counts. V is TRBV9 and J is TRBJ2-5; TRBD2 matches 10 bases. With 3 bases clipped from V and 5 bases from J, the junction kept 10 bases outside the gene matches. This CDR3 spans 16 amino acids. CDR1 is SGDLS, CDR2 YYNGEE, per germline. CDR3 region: CASSAGSGGARETQYF. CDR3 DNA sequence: TGTGCCAGCAGCGCCGGGAGCGGGGGGGCCCGGGAGACCCAGTACTTC. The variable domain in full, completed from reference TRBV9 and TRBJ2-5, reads DSGVTQTPKHLITATGQRVTLRCSPRSGDLSVYWYQQSLDQGLQFLIQYYNGEERAKGNILERFSAQQFPDLHSELNLSSLELGDSALYFCASSAGSGGARETQYFGPGTRLLVL.

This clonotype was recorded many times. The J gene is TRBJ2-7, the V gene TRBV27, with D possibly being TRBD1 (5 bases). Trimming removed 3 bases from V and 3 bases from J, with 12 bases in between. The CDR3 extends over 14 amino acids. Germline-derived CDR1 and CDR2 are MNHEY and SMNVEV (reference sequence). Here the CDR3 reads CASSLAGKLYEQYF. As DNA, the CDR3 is TGTGCCAGCAGTTTGGCAGGGAAGCTCTACGAGCAGTACTTC.

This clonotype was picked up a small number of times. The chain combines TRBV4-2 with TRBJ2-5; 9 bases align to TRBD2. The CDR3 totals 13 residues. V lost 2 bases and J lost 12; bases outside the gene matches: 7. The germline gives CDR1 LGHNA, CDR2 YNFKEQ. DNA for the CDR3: TGTGCCAGCAGCCAATACCACGCGGGGGGGAAGTACTTC. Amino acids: CASSQYHAGGKYF.

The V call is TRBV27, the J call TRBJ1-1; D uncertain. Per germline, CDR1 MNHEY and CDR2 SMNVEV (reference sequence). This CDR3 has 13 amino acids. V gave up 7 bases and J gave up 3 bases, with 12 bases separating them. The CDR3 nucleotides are TGTGCCAGCACCTTCCGTAGAGACACTGAAGCTTTCTTT. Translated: CASTFRRDTEAFF.

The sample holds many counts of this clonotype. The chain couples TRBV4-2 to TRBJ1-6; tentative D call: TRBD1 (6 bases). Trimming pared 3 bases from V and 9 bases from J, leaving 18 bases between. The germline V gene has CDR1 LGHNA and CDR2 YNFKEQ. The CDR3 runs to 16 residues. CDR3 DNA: TGTGCCAGCAGCCATCCGCCGGGGGGCCGTGTTTCACCCCTCCACTTT. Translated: CASSHPPGGRVSPLHF.

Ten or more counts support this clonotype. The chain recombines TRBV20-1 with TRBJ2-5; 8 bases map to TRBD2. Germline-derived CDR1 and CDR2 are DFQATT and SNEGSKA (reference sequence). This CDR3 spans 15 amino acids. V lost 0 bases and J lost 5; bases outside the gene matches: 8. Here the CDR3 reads CSARDGGGGSETQYF. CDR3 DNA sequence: TGCAGTGCTAGAGATGGGGGCGGGGGGTCCGAGACCCAGTACTTC.

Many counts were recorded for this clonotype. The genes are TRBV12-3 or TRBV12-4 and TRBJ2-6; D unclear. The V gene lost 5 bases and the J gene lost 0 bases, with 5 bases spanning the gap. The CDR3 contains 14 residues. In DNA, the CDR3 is TGTGCCAGCAGTAAAGCCTCTGGGGCCAACGTCCTGACTTTC. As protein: CASSKASGANVLTF.

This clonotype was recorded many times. CDR3 sequence: CASSPGQGFGYTF. The DNA for the CDR3 is TGTGCCAGCAGTCCGGGACAGGGATTTGGCTACACCTTC. This chain links TRBV2 with TRBJ1-2; TRBD1 agrees at 9 bases. CDR1 is SNHLY and CDR2 is FYNNEI in the germline V gene. The J segment lost 7 bases and the V segment lost 5 bases, leaving 5 bases of the junction unmatched. The CDR3 runs 13 residues.

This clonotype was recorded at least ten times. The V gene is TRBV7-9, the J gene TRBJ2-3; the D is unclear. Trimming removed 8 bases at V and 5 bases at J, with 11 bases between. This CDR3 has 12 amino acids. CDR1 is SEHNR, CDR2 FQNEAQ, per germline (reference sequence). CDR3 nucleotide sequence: TGTGCCAGCTCCTCTTCCCTAGATACGCAGTATTTT. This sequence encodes CASSSSLDTQYF.

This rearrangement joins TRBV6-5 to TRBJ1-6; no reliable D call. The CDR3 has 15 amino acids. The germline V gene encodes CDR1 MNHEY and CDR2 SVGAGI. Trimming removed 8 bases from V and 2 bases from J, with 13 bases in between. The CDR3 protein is CASGRASPYNSPLHF. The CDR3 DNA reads TGTGCCAGCGGACGGGCTAGCCCCTATAATTCACCCCTCCACTTT.

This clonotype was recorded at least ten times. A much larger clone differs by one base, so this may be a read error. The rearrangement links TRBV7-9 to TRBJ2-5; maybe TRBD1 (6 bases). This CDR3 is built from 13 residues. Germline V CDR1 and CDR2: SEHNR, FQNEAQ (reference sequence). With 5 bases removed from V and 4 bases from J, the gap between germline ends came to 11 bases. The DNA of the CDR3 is TGTGCCAGCAGCCAGGACAGTCGAGAGACCCAGTACTTC. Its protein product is CASSQDSRETQYF.

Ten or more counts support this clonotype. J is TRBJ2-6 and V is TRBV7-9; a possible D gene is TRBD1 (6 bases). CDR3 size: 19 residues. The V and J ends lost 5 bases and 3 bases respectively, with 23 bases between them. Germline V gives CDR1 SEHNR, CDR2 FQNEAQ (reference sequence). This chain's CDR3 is CASSTLRDTNKDGANVLTF. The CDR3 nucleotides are TGTGCCAGCAGCACGCTCCGGGACACGAATAAAGATGGGGCCAACGTCCTGACTTTC.

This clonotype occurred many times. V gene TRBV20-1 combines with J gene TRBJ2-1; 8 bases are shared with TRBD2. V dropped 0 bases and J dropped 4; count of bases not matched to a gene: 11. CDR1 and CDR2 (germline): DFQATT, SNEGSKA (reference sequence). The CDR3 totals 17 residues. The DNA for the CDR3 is TGCAGTGCTAGAGACCGATTTCGGGGGGGGCCGTACAATGAGCAGTTCTTC. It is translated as CSARDRFRGGPYNEQFF.

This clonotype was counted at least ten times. The CDR3 DNA reads TGTGCCAGCAGCTCCGGGGGAATTAATTCACCCCTCCACTTT. It encodes CASSSGGINSPLHF. The chain couples TRBV7-2 to TRBJ1-6; D is possibly TRBD1 (5 bases). Trimming removed 4 bases from V and 6 bases from J, with 10 bases in between. There are 14 residues in the CDR3. CDR1 and CDR2 (germline): SGHTA, FQGNSA.

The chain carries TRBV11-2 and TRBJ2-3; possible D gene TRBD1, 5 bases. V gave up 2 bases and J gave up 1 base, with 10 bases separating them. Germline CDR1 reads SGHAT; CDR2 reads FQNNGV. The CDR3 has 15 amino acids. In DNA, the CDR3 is TGTGCCAGCAGCTTACCTGGCAGGGGCACAGATACGCAGTATTTT. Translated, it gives CASSLPGRGTDTQYF.

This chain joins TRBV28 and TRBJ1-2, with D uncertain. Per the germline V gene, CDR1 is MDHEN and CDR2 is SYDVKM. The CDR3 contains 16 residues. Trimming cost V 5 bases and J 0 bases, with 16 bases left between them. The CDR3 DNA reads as TGTGCCAGCAGTCGGGTACGAGGAGTATCTAACTATGGCTACACCTTC. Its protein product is CASSRVRGVSNYGYTF.

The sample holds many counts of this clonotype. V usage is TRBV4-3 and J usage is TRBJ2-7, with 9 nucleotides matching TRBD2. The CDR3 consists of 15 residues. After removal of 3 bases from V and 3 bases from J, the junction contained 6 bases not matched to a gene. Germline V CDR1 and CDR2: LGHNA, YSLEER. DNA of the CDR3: TGCGCCAGCAGCCATAGTAATAGCGGGGGCTACGAGCAGTACTTC. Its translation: CASSHSNSGGYEQYF.

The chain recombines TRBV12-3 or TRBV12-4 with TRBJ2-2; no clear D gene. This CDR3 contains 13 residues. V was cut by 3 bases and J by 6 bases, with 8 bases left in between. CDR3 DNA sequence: TGTGCCAGCAGTTTTGGCAAGGCCGGGGAGCTGTTTTTT. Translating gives CASSFGKAGELFF.